This entry concerns a single TCR beta chain. The antigen remains unidentified. These data originate in a study of shared clonotypes between healthy human individuals. Overall study context: Per donor, CD8 memory used one plate, CD8 naive used two, CD4 memory used three and CD4 naive used three. Study-level points and caveats: Memory subsets had estimated richness that was generally smaller than that of naive subsets. The naive CD4 repertoires of a few donors were compared, and approximately 5% of clonotypes were shared.

The CDR3 runs 19 residues. The J segment lost 5 bases and the V segment lost 5 bases, leaving 16 bases of the junction unmatched. The germline gives CDR1 SGHTA, CDR2 FQGNSA. Clones were read by immunoSEQ multiplex PCR, and TCRdb kept only the in-frame ones, dropping some. The sample has a few million clones, approximately 92% seen once. The TCR sequence derives from a young man in good health. Sequenced material: naive CD4+ T cells sorted from blood. Subset in this sample: CD45RA+ positively selected. This chain connects TRBV7-2 to TRBJ2-1, with 12 bases fitting TRBD2. CDR3 residues: CASSLGGLKGLAGNNEQFF. Written as DNA, the CDR3 is TGTGCCAGCAGCCTCGGAGGGTTAAAGGGACTAGCGGGTAACAATGAGCAGTTCTTC.